The rows below give T cell receptor beta chains drawn from one sample of a study of T cell responses to AZD1222 COVID-19 vaccine. The table came from immunoSEQ multiplex PCR; TCRdb's copy has only in-frame clones and leaves some out. The table lists about 180,000 clones, approximately 92% of them singletons. The source material was peripheral blood, sampled on day 0 of AZD1222 vaccination. These receptors all come from an adult in good health. Both conserved end residues are part of each CDR3. A D gene is named only where the DNA matches it firmly. Clone size is shown for a subset of rows, as once, few, many or a class of expanded clone.

>TRBJ1-5|-|TRBV5-8|TRBD1
TGTGCCAGCAGCCACGACAGGGTGGGTCAGCCCCAGCATTTT
CASSHDRVGQPQHF
>TRBJ1-3|-|TRBV4-2|-
TGTGCCAGCAGCCAAGAGGGAGGCCAGGGAGGGAATTTT
CASSQEGGQGGNF
>TRBJ1-1|-|TRBV6-5|-
TGTGCCAGCAAACGGGGAACTGAAGCTTTCTTT
CASKRGTEAFF
>TRBJ2-2|-|TRBV24-1|-
TGTGCCACCAGTGACCGGGACATCCCCGGGGAGCTGTTTTTT
CATSDRDIPGELFF
>TRBJ2-7|-|TRBV7-9|TRBD1
TGTGCCAGCAGCAGGCGGACAGGGGGCGAATGGGAGCAGTACTTC
CASSRRTGGEWEQYF
>TRBJ2-7|-|TRBV2|TRBD1
TGTGCCAGCAGCGTGGACAGGGGGCCCTCCTACGAGCAGTACTTC
CASSVDRGPSYEQYF
>TRBJ1-2|-|TRBV11-2|TRBD1
TGTGCCAGCAGCTTCCTAGAGGGGGCGGTTGGCTACACCTTC
CASSFLEGAVGYTF
>TRBJ2-4|-|TRBV6-1|TRBD2
TGTGCCAGCAGTGCGGCTAGCGGGAGTGCCATAGCCAAAAACATTCAGTACTTC
CASSAASGSAIAKNIQYF
>TRBJ2-1|-|TRBV5-1|TRBD2
TGCGCCAGCGCCGGACTAGCGGGAAACAATGAGCAGTTCTTC
CASAGLAGNNEQFF
>TRBJ1-2|-|TRBV6-5|-
TGTGCCAGCAGTCCCCTTGGCAGTTCAGATGGCTACACCTTC
CASSPLGSSDGYTF
>TRBJ1-1|-|TRBV12-2|-
TGTGCAAGTCGCTTACTGGTCGGCACTGAAGCTTTCTTT
CASRLLVGTEAFF
>TRBJ2-1|-|TRBV6-2/TRBV6-3|-
TGTGCCAGCAGTTACGACTCCTACAATGAGCAGTTCTTC
CASSYDSYNEQFF
>TRBJ1-5|-|TRBV27|-
TGTGCCAGCAGTTCCCTGGGGGTTGGTCAGCCCCAGCATTTT
CASSSLGVGQPQHF
>TRBJ2-7|-|TRBV4-1|-
TGCGCCAGCAGCCAAGAGGAAGCGGCCTACGAGCAGTACTTC
CASSQEEAAYEQYF
>TRBJ2-7|-|TRBV3-1/TRBV3-2|TRBD2
TGTGCCAGCAGCCAAGCCACGGGAGGGCTGTACGAGCAGTACTTC
CASSQATGGLYEQYF
>TRBJ1-1|-|TRBV5-5|-
TGTGCCAGCACCCCGGGACCCATGAACACTGAAGCTTTCTTT
CASTPGPMNTEAFF
>TRBJ2-7|-|TRBV5-1|-
TGCGCCAGCAGCGTCCGGGACCGTAACGAGCAGTACTTC
CASSVRDRNEQYF
>TRBJ2-7|few|TRBV7-9|TRBD1
TGTGCCAGCAGCTTTCCGGGACAGAGGGCGTGGGAGCAGTACTTC
CASSFPGQRAWEQYF
>TRBJ1-4|-|TRBV7-5|-
TGTGTCAGAAGCATCCGGGTTTTT
CVRSIRVF
>TRBJ2-1|few|TRBV5-8|-
TGTGCCAGCAGCTCAGGGGGGTTGTGGAATGAGCAGTTCTTC
CASSSGGLWNEQFF
>TRBJ2-5|-|TRBV5-4|-
TGTGCCAGCAGCTTGGAACTTCAAGAGACCCAGTACTTC
CASSLELQETQYF
>TRBJ2-1|-|TRBV5-8|-
TGTGCCAGCAGCTACAGTGCATCCTACAATGAGCAGTTCTTC
CASSYSASYNEQFF
>TRBJ1-1|-|TRBV19|TRBD1
TGTGCCAGTAGTATAGCGACAGGGGGCACTGAAGCTTTCTTT
CASSIATGGTEAFF
>TRBJ1-1|-|TRBV2|-
TGTGCCAGCAGTGGGCCGGTCACTGAAGCTTTCTTT
CASSGPVTEAFF
>TRBJ2-7|-|TRBV25-1|-
TGTGCCAGCAGCCTTCCGGGGTCCCTTTACGAGCAGTACTTC
CASSLPGSLYEQYF
>TRBJ1-2|-|TRBV19|-
TGTGCCAGTAGAAGAACAGGGAAGGGCGGTGGCTACACCTTC
CASRRTGKGGGYTF
>TRBJ1-2|-|TRBV7-9|TRBD1
TGTGCCAGCAGCTTAGAGGGGGCCTCCGATGGCTACACCTTC
CASSLEGASDGYTF
>TRBJ1-2|-|TRBV5-5|-
TGTGCCAGCAGCCCAGACAGTAACTATGGCTACACCTTC
CASSPDSNYGYTF
>TRBJ2-3|once|TRBV18|-
TGTGCCAGCTCACTCGGGGATACGCAGTATTTT
CASSLGDTQYF
>TRBJ2-7|-|TRBV5-1|-
TGCGCCAGCAGCTTGGAGCGGGCAGGGGCCGAGCAGTACTTC
CASSLERAGAEQYF
>TRBJ2-1|-|TRBV6-2/TRBV6-3|TRBD2
TGTGCCAGCAGTGACGGACTAGCGGGAGTGAATGAGCAGTTCTTC
CASSDGLAGVNEQFF
>TRBJ2-1|-|TRBV7-9|-
TGTGCCAGCCTGCTTGAGCTGCGAGAATACAATGAGCAGTTCTTC
CASLLELREYNEQFF
>TRBJ1-1|-|TRBV6-1|TRBD1
TGTGCCAGCAGTGAGACAGGGGGTAGAGACACTGAAGCTTTCTTT
CASSETGGRDTEAFF
>TRBJ1-6|-|TRBV10-3|TRBD1
TGTGCCATCAGTTTGGACAGGGCAAATTCACCCCTCCACTTT
CAISLDRANSPLHF
>TRBJ2-3|-|TRBV7-2|-
TGTGCCAGCAGCCCCCTAAGGGGCACAGATACGCAGTATTTT
CASSPLRGTDTQYF
>TRBJ1-2|-|TRBV7-2|TRBD1
TGTGCCAGCAGCCTTGGGACAGGCGGGCGCTACACCTTC
CASSLGTGGRYTF
>TRBJ1-3|-|TRBV4-2|TRBD1
TGTGCCAGCAGCCAAACAGGGGGCCTCTCTGGAAACACCATATATTTT
CASSQTGGLSGNTIYF
>TRBJ1-3|-|TRBV6-5|-
TGTGCCAGCGGCGCAAGTGCCTTCAACGGAAACACCATATATTTT
CASGASAFNGNTIYF
>TRBJ2-5|-|TRBV5-5|-
TGTGCCAGCAGCTTGGGCGTAGCGGAAGAGACCCAGTACTTC
CASSLGVAEETQYF
>TRBJ2-1|-|TRBV5-1|-
TGCGCCAGCAGCTCCTACTCGCACATTTTGACACGGGACAATGAGCAGTTCTTC
CASSSYSHILTRDNEQFF
>TRBJ2-2|-|TRBV24-1|-
TGTGCCACCAGTGATGGCCCGGTCGGGGAGCTGTTTTTT
CATSDGPVGELFF
>TRBJ1-2|-|TRBV12-3/TRBV12-4|-
TGTGCCAGCCGGTCCTATGGCTACACCTTC
CASRSYGYTF
>TRBJ2-1|-|TRBV5-5|-
TGTGCCAGCAGCTCCCGGGACCTTTACAATGAGCAGTTCTTC
CASSSRDLYNEQFF
>TRBJ2-2|-|TRBV2|TRBD1
TGTGCCAGCGGGGACAGGGTGAGGGCCGGGGAGCTGTTTTTT
CASGDRVRAGELFF
>TRBJ1-5|-|TRBV10-3|TRBD1
TGTGCCATCAGTTGGGACAGCTTGAAAGGTCCCCAGCATTTT
CAISWDSLKGPQHF
>TRBJ2-7|-|TRBV7-2|TRBD2
TGTGCCAGCAGCGGGACTAGCGGGACCTACGAGCAGTACTTC
CASSGTSGTYEQYF
>TRBJ1-1|once|TRBV6-5|-
TGTGCCAGCAGTTACGGGCAGATGAACACTGAAGCTTTCTTT
CASSYGQMNTEAFF
>TRBJ2-5|-|TRBV18|-
TGTGCCAGCTCACCACCTGGGGGGCGGCAAGAGACCCAGTACTTC
CASSPPGGRQETQYF
>TRBJ2-3|-|TRBV4-1|-
TGCGCCAGCAGCCGGGGGTTACAGGGAGGCGGCACAGATACGCAGTATTTT
CASSRGLQGGGTDTQYF
>TRBJ1-4|-|TRBV27|-
TGTGCCAGCAGTCTAATCACGGGGGAAAAACTGTTTTTT
CASSLITGEKLFF
>TRBJ2-7|-|TRBV27|TRBD1
TGTGCCAGCAGTCTCGGACAGGGAATTCTCTACGAGCAGTACTTC
CASSLGQGILYEQYF
>TRBJ2-5|-|TRBV3-1/TRBV3-2|-
TGTGCCAGCAGCCAAGGACCTTTCCAAGAGACCCAGTACTTC
CASSQGPFQETQYF
>TRBJ1-5|-|TRBV18|TRBD1
TGTGCCAGCTCTTCCGGGACAGGGTTTAATCAGCCCCAGCATTTT
CASSSGTGFNQPQHF
>TRBJ1-1|-|TRBV5-1|-
TGCGCCAGCAGCTTGGAGGCAGGCAAGGTAACTGAAGCTTTCTTT
CASSLEAGKVTEAFF
>TRBJ1-6|-|TRBV27|-
TGTGCCAGCAGTTTCGTAACAGGAGGCAATTCACCCCTCCACTTT
CASSFVTGGNSPLHF
>TRBJ1-4|once|TRBV18|-
TGTGCCAGCTCACCCTCGGGGAATGAAAAACTGTTTTTT
CASSPSGNEKLFF
>TRBJ1-3|-|TRBV2|-
TGTGCCAGCAGTGTAGGGGCCTCCTCTGGAAACACCATATATTTT
CASSVGASSGNTIYF
>TRBJ2-3|-|TRBV7-2|-
TGTGCCAGCAGCTCTGACTTGACTAGCACAGATACGCAGTATTTT
CASSSDLTSTDTQYF
>TRBJ1-1|few|TRBV25-1|-
TGTGCCAGCAGGATGGGGGGCACTGAAGCTTTCTTT
CASRMGGTEAFF